One TCR beta chain is described in this entry. V was cut by 7 bases and J by 7 bases, with 14 bases left in between. The CDR3 runs 12 residues. Germline CDR1 and CDR2: SGHTA and FQGNSA. Produced via immunoSEQ multiplex PCR; TCRdb's table is partial and in-frame only. The table lists about 88,000 clones, approximately 94% of them singletons. The source of the sample is a study of Tregs in tolerant kidney transplant recipients. The receptor was isolated from a human donor in good health. Input material: CD8+ T cells from blood. The chain carries TRBV7-2 and TRBJ2-7, with D hard to call. CDR3: CASTPPLGEQYF. CDR3 nucleotides: TGTGCCAGCACCCCTCCGTTGGGGGAGCAGTACTTC.